This T cell receptor (beta chain) originates from a study of T cells in pancreatic ductal adenocarcinoma. TCRdb's table, derived via immunoSEQ multiplex PCR, lists solely in-frame clones and lacks some. The data contain more than 85,000 clones, about 96% of them singletons. The count of this clone is one. Surgery without prior neoadjuvant therapy was the treatment of the selected pancreatic ductal adenocarcinoma patients. The clonotype comes from a human donor with pancreatic ductal adenocarcinoma. The sample consisted of PBMCs.

CDR3 amino acids: CASSPKLISTGNTEAFF. As DNA, the CDR3 is TGTGCCAGCTCACCTAAACTTATTTCGACGGGGAACACTGAAGCTTTCTTT. The chain combines TRBV18 with TRBJ1-1; D not certain. Germline CDR1 KGHSH, CDR2 LQKENI. With 3 bases removed from V and 1 base from J, the gap between germline ends came to 18 bases. The CDR3 contains 17 residues.